These T cell receptor beta chains were read from a single sample in a study of long-term antiretroviral therapy in people with HIV. Data came from immunoSEQ multiplex PCR; TCRdb stores just in-frame clones and leaves some out. The sample shows 15,000 to 20,000 clones, approximately 94% of them seen only once. The sample here was unsorted PBMCs, taken roughly 6.4 years after starting antiretroviral therapy. These receptors all stem from a woman aged 50 to 60 with HIV. The CDR3 runs from the conserved cysteine through the conserved F or W.

TRBJ2-7 TRBV7-2 CASSLNQPKYEQYF
TRBJ2-7 TRBV5-4 CASIGGRAGEQYF
TRBJ2-2 TRBV5-4 CASSLALAGVGGELFF
TRBJ1-5 TRBV6-1 CASSEGGNRNNQPQHF
TRBJ2-7 TRBV6-1 CASSEAPGPYYEQYF
TRBJ2-3 TRBV7-6 CASSPAYPGGPGATQYF
TRBJ2-2 TRBV6-1 CASSELRGWAGELFF
TRBJ2-2 TRBV19 CASSIPTGELFF
TRBJ2-2 TRBV4-1 CASSQGPGTSFLTGELFF
TRBJ1-1 TRBV29-1 CSAKGGAEAFF
TRBJ2-7 TRBV27 CASSLVGVNEQYF
TRBJ2-1 TRBV7-8 CASSLAGGNYNEQFF
TRBJ2-2 TRBV6-6 CASSRQEYGELFF
TRBJ2-5 TRBV19 CASSSVAGAGSKTQYF
TRBJ2-1 TRBV19 CASSIEVSYNEQFF
TRBJ2-7 TRBV7-6 CASSLTSGINDEQYF
TRBJ2-1 TRBV12-2 CASRYGAKYNEQFF
TRBJ2-1 TRBV5-5 CASSLGTTLGFDEQFF
TRBJ1-3 TRBV7-9 CASSPQGPFSGNTIYF
TRBJ1-3 TRBV5-5 CASSLGGVNTIYF
TRBJ1-2 TRBV7-8 CASSLGGLNYGYTF
TRBJ2-1 TRBV5-1 CASSSSGPWSNEQFF
TRBJ2-7 TRBV5-6 CASSLTGIYEQYF
TRBJ2-1 TRBV19 CASSIGGTYNEQFF
TRBJ2-7 TRBV5-1 CASSPGLAGVDEQYF
TRBJ2-5 TRBV5-6 CASSFRTGGGTQYF
TRBJ2-2 TRBV6-1 CASSVLEVGELFF
TRBJ1-1 TRBV6-1 CASSESYRVGFF
TRBJ2-7 TRBV4-3 CASSQDWTPLSEQYF
TRBJ1-5 TRBV19 CASTTDYSNQPQHF
TRBJ2-2 TRBV5-4 CASSLRASGTGELFF
TRBJ1-2 TRBV19 CASSSPGQGSYGYTF
TRBJ1-2 TRBV10-3 CAIQGADGYTF
TRBJ1-6 TRBV6-1 CASRGQGGLALHF
TRBJ2-7 TRBV25-1 CASSGTREQYF
TRBJ1-3 TRBV7-2 CASSSGPGNTIYF
TRBJ2-2 TRBV30 CAWSAGLTTGELFF
TRBJ2-7 TRBV6-5 CASSYSFPATYEQYF
TRBJ2-7 TRBV2 CASSFAYEQYF
TRBJ2-2 TRBV2 CASSQGVSGELFF
TRBJ2-5 TRBV11-2 CASSLGMPRQYF
TRBJ1-1 TRBV9 CASSVGTNEAFF
TRBJ2-7 TRBV5-5 CASSPGPAGVYEQYF
TRBJ2-7 TRBV7-2 CASSYHHEQYF
TRBJ2-5 TRBV27 CASSLVGDETQYF
TRBJ2-7 TRBV29-1 CSVEDHFAAAGEQYF
TRBJ2-1 TRBV6-5 CASSAQGPYNEQFF
TRBJ2-7 TRBV5-1 CASRLTGSEQYF